Shown below are 22 T cell receptor beta chains from a single sample sequenced in a study of control samples from healthy donors and cancer patients. Profiling relied on immunoSEQ multiplex PCR, and the TCRdb table lists in-frame clones only, not all of them. The repertoire holds 150,000 to 200,000 clones, about 91% seen once, with just over 2% in the top ten. Sequences were obtained from blood. All receptors derive from a woman aged 35 to 49 in good health.

V gene TRBV7-7 combines with J gene TRBJ1-1, with D maybe TRBD1 (5 bases). The V and J ends lost 5 bases and 1 base respectively, with 8 bases between them. The germline CDR1 and CDR2 sequences are SSHAT and FNYEAQ (reference sequence). The CDR3 spans 13 residues. Here the CDR3 reads CASSRDSNTEAFF. DNA of the CDR3: TGTGCCAGCAGCCGGGACTCGAACACTGAAGCTTTCTTT.

The rearrangement links TRBV2 to TRBJ2-3, with D unresolved. This CDR3 spans 13 amino acids. The V end lost 2 bases, the J end lost 3 bases, and 6 bases lay between the germline ends. Germline loops: CDR1 SNHLY, CDR2 FYNNEI. This chain's CDR3 is CASSELGTDTQYF. CDR3 DNA sequence: TGTGCCAGCAGTGAATTGGGTACAGATACGCAGTATTTT.

This chain uses TRBV5-4 with TRBJ2-5, with no clear D. The CDR3 loop spans 13 amino acids. Germline values: CDR1 SGHNT, CDR2 YYREEE (reference sequence). V lost 2 bases and J 2 bases, leaving 7 bases between the germline ends. The CDR3 reads CASSFKDQETQYF. CDR3 DNA: TGTGCCAGCAGCTTCAAAGATCAAGAGACCCAGTACTTC.

V and J are TRBV6-5 and TRBJ2-7, with D maybe TRBD1 (6 bases). The CDR3 sequence is 15 residues long. Germline loops: CDR1 MNHEY, CDR2 SVGAGI. V lost 2 bases and J lost 1, with 12 bases in between. The CDR3: CASSYTAGVSYEQYF. The CDR3 nucleotides read TGTGCCAGCAGTTACACGGCAGGGGTGTCCTACGAGCAGTACTTC.

This chain links TRBV19 with TRBJ1-1; 7 bases agree with TRBD1. This CDR3 is built from 15 residues. CDR1 and CDR2 (germline): LNHDA, SQIVND (reference sequence). V lost 7 bases, J lost 5 bases, and 13 bases stayed unmatched. The CDR3 nucleotides read TGTGCCAGTATCCGCTCAGGGGGAGGAGGGACTGAAGCTTTCTTT. This gives the protein CASIRSGGGGTEAFF.

This clone has ten or more counts. The chain combines TRBV5-4 with TRBJ1-1, with a possible D match to TRBD1 (6 bases). Germline V gene lookup returns CDR1 SGHNT and CDR2 YYREEE (reference sequence). The CDR3 length is 13 residues. V lost 2 bases and J lost 8, with 13 bases in between. The CDR3 nucleotides read TGTGCCAGCAGCTTTGAGGGGGAGAAAGAAGCTTTCTTT. Translation gives CASSFEGEKEAFF.

This clone was picked up one time. This chain's CDR3 is CASSQGAYGYTF. CDR3 in DNA: TGCGCCAGCAGCCAAGGGGCCTATGGCTACACCTTC. The rearrangement joins TRBV4-1 to TRBJ1-2; D unclear. The CDR3 loop spans 12 amino acids. V was clipped by 1 base and J by 4 bases, with 4 bases between them. Germline lookup yields CDR1 MGHRA and CDR2 YSYEKL.

The V gene is TRBV10-3, the J gene TRBJ1-2, with a tentative D call TRBD1 (5 bases). This CDR3 contains 16 residues. V was shortened by 5 bases and J by 0 bases, with 16 bases between the two germline ends. From germline, CDR1 is ENHRY and CDR2 SYGVKD. CDR3 loop: CAISTPAGLSNYGYTF. The CDR3, as DNA: TGTGCCATCAGTACCCCGGCAGGGTTGTCTAACTATGGCTACACCTTC.

Here the CDR3 DNA reads TGTGCCAGCAGCAGATACAGGGTTTCTCCTGCTAACTATGGCTACACCTTC. Its translation is CASSRYRVSPANYGYTF. The J gene is TRBJ1-2, the V gene TRBV7-8; a weak D match, TRBD1 (6 bases). V lost 5 bases to trimming and J lost 0 bases, with 19 bases between them. CDR1 SGHVS and CDR2 FQNEAQ come from the germline V gene. This CDR3 is 17 amino acids long.

The gene calls are TRBV6-5 and TRBJ1-3; D unclear. Trimming removed 2 bases from V and 4 bases from J, with 9 bases in between. The CDR3 length is 14 residues. Germline V gives CDR1 MNHEY, CDR2 SVGAGI. The CDR3 is CASSYGMGGNTIYF. The CDR3 coding sequence is TGTGCCAGCAGTTACGGCATGGGGGGAAACACCATATATTTT.

The CDR3 bases are TGTGCCAGCACCCTCGAACACCGGGAGCTGTTTTTT. It specifies CASTLEHRELFF. The chain has TRBV7-2 and TRBJ2-2; D unresolved. V was clipped by 7 bases and J by 9 bases, with 12 bases between them. Germline CDR1 SGHTA, CDR2 FQGNSA. The CDR3 extends over 12 amino acids.

The chain links TRBV7-6 to TRBJ2-7; 7 positions agree with TRBD2. Trimming cost V 3 bases and J 3 bases; bases outside gene matches: 2. CDR1 and CDR2 from the germline V gene are SGHVS and FNYEAQ. This CDR3 contains 13 residues. CDR3 region: CASSLGGDYEQYF. CDR3 sequence (DNA): TGTGCCAGCAGCTTGGGGGGGGACTACGAGCAGTACTTC.

This clone was seen a handful of times. This chain joins TRBV5-1 and TRBJ2-7, with a possible D match to TRBD2 (5 bases). Trimming left V 2 bases short and J 2 bases short, with 11 bases between. Per germline, CDR1 SGHRS and CDR2 YFSETQ. The CDR3 has 14 residues. In DNA form, the CDR3 reads TGCGCCAGCAGCTTTGAGGGTCCCCCCTACGAGCAGTACTTC. Protein: CASSFEGPPYEQYF.

Only a few counts were recorded for this clone. The chain carries TRBV5-4 and TRBJ1-2; D remains ambiguous. Germline V gives CDR1 SGHNT, CDR2 YYREEE (reference sequence). CDR3 length equals 12 residues. Between the trimmed V and J ends, which lost 4 bases and 6 bases, there was a span of 10 bases. In DNA form, the CDR3 reads TGTGCCAGCAGCAGGGAGAAGGATGGCTACACCTTC. Translating it yields CASSREKDGYTF.

V gene TRBV19 combines with J gene TRBJ2-7; the D is unclear. The CDR3 contains 16 residues. V was cut by 4 bases and J by 3 bases, with 19 bases left in between. Germline CDR1 LNHDA, CDR2 SQIVND (reference sequence). DNA of the CDR3: TGTGCCAGTAGTACCTTTGTGGGCGGCCTGGACTACGAGCAGTACTTC. It codes for CASSTFVGGLDYEQYF.

This chain uses TRBV4-1 with TRBJ2-2; 7 nucleotides match TRBD1. The CDR3 is made up of 15 amino acids. With 8 bases clipped from V and 3 bases from J, the junction kept 9 bases outside the gene matches. The V gene's germline CDR1 is MGHRA and CDR2 YSYEKL. The CDR3 here is CASQPQGVHTGELFF. As DNA, the CDR3 is TGCGCCAGCCAACCCCAGGGGGTTCACACCGGGGAGCTGTTTTTT.

The rearrangement joins TRBV5-1 to TRBJ1-1, with TRBD1 as a possible D gene (5 bases). V was cut by 3 bases and J by 6 bases, with 18 bases left in between. CDR1 SGHRS and CDR2 YFSETQ come from the germline V gene. The CDR3 totals 15 residues. Here the CDR3 DNA reads TGCGCCAGCAGCTCCTCACCAGGGTTCGGGGCTGAAGCTTTCTTT. Translation gives CASSSSPGFGAEAFF.

This sequence joins TRBV11-2 and TRBJ2-2, with no clear D. CDR1 is SGHAT, CDR2 FQNNGV, per germline. CDR3 length: 16 residues. The V end lost 1 base, the J end lost 5 bases, and 14 bases lay between the germline ends. This CDR3 reads CASSLGSGRATGELFF. CDR3 DNA sequence: TGTGCCAGCAGCTTAGGATCGGGCAGAGCTACCGGGGAGCTGTTTTTT.

J is TRBJ2-7 and V is TRBV12-3 or TRBV12-4; 8 bases match TRBD2. Trimming took 8 bases from V and 0 from J; bases not matched to a gene: 3. The CDR3 sequence is 13 residues long. CDR3 sequence reads: CASRGGSSYEQYF. In DNA form, the CDR3 reads TGTGCCAGCCGGGGGGGGAGCTCCTACGAGCAGTACTTC.

This clone showed up just once. The chain couples TRBV27 to TRBJ2-1, with D unclear. The CDR3 sequence is 14 residues long. Trimming took off 0 bases at V and 6 bases at J, with 9 bases between the two ends. CDR1 is MNHEY and CDR2 is SMNVEV in the germline V gene (reference sequence). DNA of the CDR3: TGTGCCAGCAGTTTATCGAAACTGATCAATGAGCAGTTCTTC. It specifies CASSLSKLINEQFF.

The rearrangement uses TRBV20-1 and TRBJ2-7; D is uncertain. The germline gives CDR1 DFQATT, CDR2 SNEGSKA (reference sequence). This CDR3 contains 10 residues. Trimming shortened V by 8 bases and J by 5 bases, and 10 bases separated the two germline ends. The CDR3 sequence is CSLIADEQYF. CDR3 in DNA: TGCAGTCTCATAGCCGACGAGCAGTACTTC.

The chain couples TRBV7-9 to TRBJ2-2; 8 nucleotides line up with TRBD2. The CDR3 covers 15 residues. Germline V gives CDR1 SEHNR, CDR2 FQNEAQ (reference sequence). Trimming cost V 5 bases and J 1 base; bases outside gene matches: 3. CDR3 region: CASSPRGGNTGELFF. The CDR3 DNA reads as TGTGCCAGCAGCCCCCGGGGGGGGAACACCGGGGAGCTGTTTTTT. Looking up the rest from reference TRBV7-9 and TRBJ2-2 gives the full variable domain: DTGVSQNPRHKITKRGQNVTFRCDPISEHNRLYWYRQTLGQGPEFLTYFQNEAQLEKSRLLSDRFSAERPKGSFSTLEIQRTEQGDSAMYLCASSPRGGNTGELFFGEGSRLTVL.